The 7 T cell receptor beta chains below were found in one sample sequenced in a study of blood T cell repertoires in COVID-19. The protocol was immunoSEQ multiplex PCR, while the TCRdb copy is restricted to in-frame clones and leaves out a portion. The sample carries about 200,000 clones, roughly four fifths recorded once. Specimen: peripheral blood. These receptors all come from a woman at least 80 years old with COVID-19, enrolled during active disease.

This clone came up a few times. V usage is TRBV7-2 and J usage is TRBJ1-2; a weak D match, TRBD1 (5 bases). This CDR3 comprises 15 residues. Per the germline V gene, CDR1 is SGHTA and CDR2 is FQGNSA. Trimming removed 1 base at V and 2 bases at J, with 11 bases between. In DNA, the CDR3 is TGTGCCAGCAGCTTAGTTCCAGGGCCGAACTATGGCTACACCTTC. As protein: CASSLVPGPNYGYTF.

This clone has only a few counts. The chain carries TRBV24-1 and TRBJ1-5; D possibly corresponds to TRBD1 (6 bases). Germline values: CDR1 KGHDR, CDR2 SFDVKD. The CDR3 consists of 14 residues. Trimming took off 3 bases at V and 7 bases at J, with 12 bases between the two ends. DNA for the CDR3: TGTGCCACCAGTGATCACTCTGGGGGCCAGCCCCAGCATTTT. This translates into CATSDHSGGQPQHF.

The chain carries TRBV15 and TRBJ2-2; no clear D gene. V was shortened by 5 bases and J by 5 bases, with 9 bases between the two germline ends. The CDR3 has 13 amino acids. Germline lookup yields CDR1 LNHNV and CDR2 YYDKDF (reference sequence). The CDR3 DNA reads TGTGCCACCAGCGAGACACTGACCGGGGAGCTGTTTTTT. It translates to CATSETLTGELFF.

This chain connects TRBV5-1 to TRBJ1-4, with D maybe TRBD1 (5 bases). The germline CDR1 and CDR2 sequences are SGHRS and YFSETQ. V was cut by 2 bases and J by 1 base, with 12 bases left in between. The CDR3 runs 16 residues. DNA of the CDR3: TGCGCCAGCAGCTTCCAGGGAATCGGAACTAATGAAAAACTGTTTTTT. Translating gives CASSFQGIGTNEKLFF.

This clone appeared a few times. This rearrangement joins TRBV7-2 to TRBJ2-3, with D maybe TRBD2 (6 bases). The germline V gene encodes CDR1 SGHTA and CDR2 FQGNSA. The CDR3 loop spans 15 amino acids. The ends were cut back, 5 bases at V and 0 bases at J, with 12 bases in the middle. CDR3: CASSPGLHSTDTQYF. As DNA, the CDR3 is TGTGCCAGCAGCCCGGGACTCCATAGCACAGATACGCAGTATTTT. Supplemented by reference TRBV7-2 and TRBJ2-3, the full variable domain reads GAGVSQSPSNKVTEKGKDVELRCDPISGHTALYWYRQSLGQGLEFLIYFQGNSAPDKSGLPSDRFSAERTGGSVSTLTIQRTQQEDSAVYLCASSPGLHSTDTQYFGPGTRLTVL.

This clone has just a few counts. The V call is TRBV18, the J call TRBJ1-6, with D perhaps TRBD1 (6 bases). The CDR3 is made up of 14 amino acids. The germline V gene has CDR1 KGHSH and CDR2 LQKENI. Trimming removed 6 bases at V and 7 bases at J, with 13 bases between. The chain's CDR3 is CASSSDSRNSPLHF. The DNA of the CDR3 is TGTGCCAGCTCCTCGGACAGCAGGAATTCACCCCTCCACTTT. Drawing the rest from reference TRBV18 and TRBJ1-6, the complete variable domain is NAGVMQNPRHLVRRRGQEARLRCSPMKGHSHVYWYRQLPEEGLKFMVYLQKENIIDESGMPKERFSAEFPKEGPSILRIQQVVRGDSAAYFCASSSDSRNSPLHFGNGTRLTVT.

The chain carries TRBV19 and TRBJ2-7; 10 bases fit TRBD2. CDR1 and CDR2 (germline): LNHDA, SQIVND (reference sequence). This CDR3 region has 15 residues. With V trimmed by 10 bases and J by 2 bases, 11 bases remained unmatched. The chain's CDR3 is CATQDTSGVAYEQYF. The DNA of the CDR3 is TGTGCCACCCAAGACACTAGCGGGGTAGCCTACGAGCAGTACTTC.